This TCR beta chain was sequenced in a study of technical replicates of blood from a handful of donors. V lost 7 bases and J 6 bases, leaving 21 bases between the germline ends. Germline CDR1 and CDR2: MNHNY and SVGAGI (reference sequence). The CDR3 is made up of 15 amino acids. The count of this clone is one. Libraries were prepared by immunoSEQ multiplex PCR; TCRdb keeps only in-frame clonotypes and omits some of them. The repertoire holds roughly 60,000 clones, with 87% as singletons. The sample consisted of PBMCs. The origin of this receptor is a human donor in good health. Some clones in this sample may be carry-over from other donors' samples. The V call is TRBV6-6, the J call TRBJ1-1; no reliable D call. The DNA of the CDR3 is TGTGCCAGCACCCACCCGGGGAGGGCCGGCCCTGAAGCTTTCTTT. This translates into CASTHPGRAGPEAFF.